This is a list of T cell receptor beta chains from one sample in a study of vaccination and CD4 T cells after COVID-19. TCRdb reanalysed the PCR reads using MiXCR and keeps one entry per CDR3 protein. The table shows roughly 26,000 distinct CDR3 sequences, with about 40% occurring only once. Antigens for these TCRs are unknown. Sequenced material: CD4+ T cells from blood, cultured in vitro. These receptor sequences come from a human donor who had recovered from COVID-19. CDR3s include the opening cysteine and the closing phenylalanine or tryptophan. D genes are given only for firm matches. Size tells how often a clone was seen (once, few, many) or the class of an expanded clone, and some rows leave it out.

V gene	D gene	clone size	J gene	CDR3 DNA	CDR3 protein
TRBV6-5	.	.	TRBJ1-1	TGTGCCAGCAGTTACCGGGGGCTGACGAACACTGAAGCTTTCTTT	CASSYRGLTNTEAFF
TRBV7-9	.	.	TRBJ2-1	TGTGCCAGCAGCCCCCGTTGGGGAGCGTCTGTGTCCCCCATCAGCTCCTACAATGAGCAGTTCTTC	CASSPRWGASVSPISSYNEQFF
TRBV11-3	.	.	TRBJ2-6	TGTGCCAGCGGCTTAGAGGCCGTCGTCTCTGGGGCCAACGTCCTGACTTTC	CASGLEAVVSGANVLTF
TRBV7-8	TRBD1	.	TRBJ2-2	TGTGCCAGCAGCTTATTCGGGGACAGGGAACGGGGCGGGGAGCTGTTTTTT	CASSLFGDRERGGELFF
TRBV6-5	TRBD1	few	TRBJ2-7	TGTGCCAGCAGTTATAACAGGGGGCCCTACGAGCAGTACTTC	CASSYNRGPYEQYF
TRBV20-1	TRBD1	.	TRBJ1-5	TGCAGTTCTCCCGGTGCGGGACAGGGTAATCAGCCCCAGCATTTT	CSSPGAGQGNQPQHF
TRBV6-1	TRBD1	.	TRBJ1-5	TGTGCCAGCAGCCTCCGGGACAGCAGAAATCAGCCCCAGCATTTT	CASSLRDSRNQPQHF
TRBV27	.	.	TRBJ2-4	TGTGCCAGCAGCACTCCGGGATCCCTAGCCAAAAACATTCAGTACTTC	CASSTPGSLAKNIQYF
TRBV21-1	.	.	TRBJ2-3	TGTGCCAGCAGCAAACCCGACAGGGAGGACGCAGATACGCAGTATTTT	CASSKPDREDADTQYF
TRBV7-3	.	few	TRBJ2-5	TGTGCCAGCAGCTTCAGGGAAGGAGAGACCCAGTACTTC	CASSFREGETQYF
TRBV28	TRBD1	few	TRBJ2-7	TGTGCCAGCAGTAGATTGGGACAGCCGGGATTCTACGAGCAGTACTTC	CASSRLGQPGFYEQYF
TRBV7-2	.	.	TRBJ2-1	TGTGCCAGCAGCCAGGACAGACCCGTTTACAATGAGCAGTTCTTC	CASSQDRPVYNEQFF
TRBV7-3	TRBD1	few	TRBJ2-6	TGTGCCAGCAGCTTTATAGGGGGCGGATTGTCTGGGGCCAACGTCCTGACTTTC	CASSFIGGGLSGANVLTF
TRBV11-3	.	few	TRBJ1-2	TGTGCCAGCAGCTTAAATTCGGATAGTCTCTATGGCTACACCTTC	CASSLNSDSLYGYTF
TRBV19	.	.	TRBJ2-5	TGTGCCACCTTGGGTCAAGAGGGAGGGGGGACCCAGTACTTC	CATLGQEGGGTQYF
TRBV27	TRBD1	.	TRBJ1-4	TGTGCCAGCAGCACGGGACAGGGAATGATAGGTGAAAAACTGTTTTTT	CASSTGQGMIGEKLFF
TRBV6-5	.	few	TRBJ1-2	TGTGCCAGCAGTTACCCGAGGGGGGATAGGCTTGGCTACACCTTC	CASSYPRGDRLGYTF
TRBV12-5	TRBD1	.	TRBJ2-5	TGTGCTAGTGCCCTAGGGACAGGGCTCCAAGAGACCCAGTACTTC	CASALGTGLQETQYF
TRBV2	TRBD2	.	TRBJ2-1	TGTGCCAGCAGGCGGACTAGGTTAGCGGATGAGCAGTTCTTC	CASRRTRLADEQFF
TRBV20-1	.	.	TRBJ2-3	TGCAGTGCCCGGGGGTCTAGCCGGGATCCGCGGTTTAGCACAGATACGCAGTATTTT	CSARGSSRDPRFSTDTQYF
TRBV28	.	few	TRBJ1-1	TGTGCCAGCAGTTTATGGCGGGTCCTGAAGACTGAAGCTTTCTTT	CASSLWRVLKTEAFF
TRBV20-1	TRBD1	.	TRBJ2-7	TGCAGTGCGGTCGGACAGGCAACCTACGAGCAGTACTTC	CSAVGQATYEQYF
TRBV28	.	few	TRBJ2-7	TGTGCCAGCACTGACAGGTCCTACGAGCAGTACTTC	CASTDRSYEQYF
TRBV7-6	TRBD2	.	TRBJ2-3	TGTGCCAGCAGCTTAGAGGCACTAGCGGTAAGAGATACGCAGTATTTT	CASSLEALAVRDTQYF
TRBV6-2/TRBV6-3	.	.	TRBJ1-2	TGTGCCAGCAGGATCGGGGGAGCCACAACTAACTATGGCTACACCTTC	CASRIGGATTNYGYTF
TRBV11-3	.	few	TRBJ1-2	TGTGCCAGCAGCTCGCCCCTCCGGGACATCTATGGCTACACCTTC	CASSSPLRDIYGYTF
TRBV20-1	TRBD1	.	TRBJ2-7	TGCAGTGCTCATAAAGGACAGGTTCCATACGAGCAGTACTTC	CSAHKGQVPYEQYF
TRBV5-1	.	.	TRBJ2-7	TGCGCCAGCAGCTTGGTCCCGGCCAGGGACGAGCAGTACTTC	CASSLVPARDEQYF
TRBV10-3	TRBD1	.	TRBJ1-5	TGTGCCATCAGTGAGTCAGGGGGCGCGGGGCAGCCCCAGCATTTT	CAISESGGAGQPQHF
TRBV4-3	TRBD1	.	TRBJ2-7	TGCGCCAGCAGCCAAGAGGGACAGGGGAAATACGAGCAGTACTTC	CASSQEGQGKYEQYF
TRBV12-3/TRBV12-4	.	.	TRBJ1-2	TGTGCCAGCCGATATGGTGATACGAATGGCTACACCTTC	CASRYGDTNGYTF
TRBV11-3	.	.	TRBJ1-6	TGTGCCAGCAGCCCTCGGGCTGTTGCTAATTCACCCCTCCACTTT	CASSPRAVANSPLHF
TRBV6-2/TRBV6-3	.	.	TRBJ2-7	TGTGCCAGCCACTTGGGACTCCTGGGGGACTCCTACGAGCAGTACTTC	CASHLGLLGDSYEQYF
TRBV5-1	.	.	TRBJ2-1	TGCGCCAGCAGCTTACAGGGTCGGTACAATGAGCAGTTCTTC	CASSLQGRYNEQFF
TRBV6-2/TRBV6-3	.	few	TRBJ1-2	TGTGCCAGCAGTTACTGGTGGGCTAACTATGGCTACACCTTC	CASSYWWANYGYTF
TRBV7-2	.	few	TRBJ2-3	TGTGCCAGCAGCTTACAACGGGGCGCAGATACGCAGTATTTT	CASSLQRGADTQYF
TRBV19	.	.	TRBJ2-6	TGTGCCACCCTCGGTAGGGGTGGGGCCAACGTCCTGACTTTC	CATLGRGGANVLTF
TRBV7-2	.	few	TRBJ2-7	TGTGCCAGCAGCTTAGTTGGGGTCGACATAGTAGCCTACGAGCAGTACTTC	CASSLVGVDIVAYEQYF